This T cell receptor (beta chain) originates from a study of shared clonotypes between healthy human individuals. Sequencing used immunoSEQ multiplex PCR; TCRdb keeps in-frame clones, though not all of them. The top ten hold roughly 0.06% of the sample, which has approximately 500,000 clones, 95% to 97% seen once. The TCR was taken from a woman aged 25 to 39 in good health. The sequenced sample was naive CD4+ T cells sorted from blood. Subset specified: CD45RA+ positively selected.

The chain's CDR3 is CASSFLRTRGPQVYEQYF. CDR3 sequence (DNA): TGTGCCAGCAGTTTTTTGCGGACCCGGGGGCCCCAGGTCTACGAGCAGTACTTC. V and J are TRBV28 and TRBJ2-5; the D call may be TRBD1 or TRBD2 (6 bases each). The tail of the sequence fits TRBJ2-7 better, so the J call may be wrong. Germline-derived CDR1 and CDR2 are MDHEN and SYDVKM. CDR3 length equals 18 residues.